A selection of T cell receptor beta chains follows, all from one sample in a study of shared clonotypes between healthy human individuals. Clones were sequenced by immunoSEQ multiplex PCR, and TCRdb holds only the in-frame ones, with some missing. This table has 2 million to 2.5 million clones, 80% to 95% appearing once. The sequenced material came from naive CD4+ T cells from PBMCs. These receptors originate from a man between 18 and 29 years old in good health. Some clones in this sample may be carry-over from other donors' samples. Each CDR3 is given with its conserved first and last residue. A D gene is named only where the DNA matches it firmly. Some rows have no size entry. The others give once, few or many, or a class for an expanded clone.

j_call: TRBJ2-1
v_call: TRBV30
cdr3_length: 14
clone_size: -
d_call: -
cdr3_aa: CAWSPIVGGGEQFF
cdr3_nt: TGTGCCTGGAGTCCCATCGTAGGGGGAGGTGAGCAGTTCTTC

j_call: TRBJ2-2
v_call: TRBV7-3
cdr3_length: 17
clone_size: -
d_call: -
cdr3_aa: CASSPQRVGLNTGELFF
cdr3_nt: TGTGCCAGCAGCCCTCAGCGGGTCGGACTGAACACCGGGGAGCTGTTTTTT

j_call: TRBJ1-6
v_call: TRBV11-2
cdr3_length: 14
clone_size: -
d_call: -
cdr3_aa: CASSLGPPGSPLHF
cdr3_nt: TGTGCCAGCAGCTTAGGTCCGCCGGGGTCACCCCTCCACTTT

j_call: TRBJ2-1
v_call: TRBV7-2
cdr3_length: 15
clone_size: -
d_call: -
cdr3_aa: CASSLWGPAYNEQFF
cdr3_nt: TGTGCCAGCAGCTTGTGGGGACCCGCCTACAATGAGCAGTTCTTC

j_call: TRBJ2-7
v_call: TRBV7-2
cdr3_length: 14
clone_size: once
d_call: -
cdr3_aa: CASSFRVDSDEQYF
cdr3_nt: TGTGCCAGCAGCTTCAGGGTAGATTCGGACGAGCAGTACTTC

j_call: TRBJ1-5
v_call: TRBV2
cdr3_length: 13
clone_size: few
d_call: -
cdr3_aa: CASSEMGNQPQHF
cdr3_nt: TGTGCCAGCAGTGAAATGGGCAATCAGCCCCAGCATTTT

j_call: TRBJ2-1
v_call: TRBV27
cdr3_length: 16
clone_size: -
d_call: -
cdr3_aa: CASRSFPSPSYNEQFF
cdr3_nt: TGTGCCAGCAGGTCCTTTCCGAGCCCCTCCTACAATGAGCAGTTCTTC

j_call: TRBJ1-1
v_call: TRBV5-4
cdr3_length: 16
clone_size: -
d_call: TRBD1
cdr3_aa: CASSLGQGRSDTEAFF
cdr3_nt: TGTGCCAGCAGCCTGGGACAGGGAAGGTCGGACACTGAAGCTTTCTTT

j_call: TRBJ2-7
v_call: TRBV5-1
cdr3_length: 15
clone_size: once
d_call: -
cdr3_aa: CASSLVGDLDYEQYF
cdr3_nt: TGCGCCAGCAGCTTGGTTGGAGACCTAGACTACGAGCAGTACTTC

j_call: TRBJ2-7
v_call: TRBV27
cdr3_length: 13
clone_size: -
d_call: -
cdr3_aa: CASKQAWTYEQYF
cdr3_nt: TGTGCCAGCAAACAGGCTTGGACCTACGAGCAGTACTTC

j_call: TRBJ2-5
v_call: TRBV28
cdr3_length: 12
clone_size: few
d_call: -
cdr3_aa: CASSLSQETQYF
cdr3_nt: TGTGCCAGCAGTTTAAGCCAAGAGACCCAGTACTTC

j_call: TRBJ2-2
v_call: TRBV4-1
cdr3_length: 18
clone_size: -
d_call: TRBD2
cdr3_aa: CASSPTSGRTLGTGELFF
cdr3_nt: TGCGCCAGCAGCCCTACTAGCGGGAGGACGTTGGGCACCGGGGAGCTGTTTTTT

j_call: TRBJ2-7
v_call: TRBV27
cdr3_length: 20
clone_size: once
d_call: TRBD2
cdr3_aa: CASSTRTSGKLRGNSYEQYF
cdr3_nt: TGTGCCAGCAGTACACGGACTAGCGGGAAGCTTCGGGGGAACTCCTACGAGCAGTACTTC

j_call: TRBJ1-1
v_call: TRBV19
cdr3_length: 14
clone_size: -
d_call: -
cdr3_aa: CASSRARDNTEAFF
cdr3_nt: TGTGCCAGTAGTAGGGCCAGGGACAACACTGAAGCTTTCTTT

j_call: TRBJ2-7
v_call: TRBV4-1
cdr3_length: 15
clone_size: -
d_call: TRBD1
cdr3_aa: CASSQSTGGVYEQYF
cdr3_nt: TGCGCCAGCAGCCAATCTACAGGGGGCGTCTACGAGCAGTACTTC

j_call: TRBJ1-2
v_call: TRBV28
cdr3_length: 16
clone_size: -
d_call: -
cdr3_aa: CASTLGGGLSNYGYTF
cdr3_nt: TGTGCCAGCACCCTAGGGGGGGGGCTGTCTAACTATGGCTACACCTTC

j_call: TRBJ2-7
v_call: TRBV9
cdr3_length: 13
clone_size: once
d_call: -
cdr3_aa: CASSVGGPGEQYF
cdr3_nt: TGTGCCAGCAGCGTAGGGGGGCCGGGCGAGCAGTACTTC

j_call: TRBJ2-2
v_call: TRBV2
cdr3_length: 13
clone_size: -
d_call: -
cdr3_aa: CASSEGVTGELFF
cdr3_nt: TGTGCCAGCAGTGAAGGGGTTACCGGGGAGCTGTTTTTT

j_call: TRBJ2-1
v_call: TRBV4-2
cdr3_length: 13
clone_size: once
d_call: TRBD2
cdr3_aa: CASSQAAGELSIF
cdr3_nt: TGTGCCAGCAGCCAAGCCGCGGGAGAGCTGTCGATCTTC

j_call: TRBJ1-5
v_call: TRBV5-1
cdr3_length: 15
clone_size: few
d_call: -
cdr3_aa: CASSFGGASNQPQHF
cdr3_nt: TGCGCCAGCAGCTTTGGCGGGGCTAGCAATCAGCCCCAGCATTTT

j_call: TRBJ2-3
v_call: TRBV18
cdr3_length: 15
clone_size: -
d_call: TRBD2
cdr3_aa: CASSMTSGITDTQYF
cdr3_nt: TGTGCCAGCTCAATGACTAGCGGGATCACAGATACGCAGTATTTT

j_call: TRBJ1-2
v_call: TRBV11-2
cdr3_length: 14
clone_size: -
d_call: -
cdr3_aa: CASSSRGVWYGYTF
cdr3_nt: TGTGCCAGCAGCTCCAGAGGGGTGTGGTATGGCTACACCTTC

j_call: TRBJ1-1
v_call: TRBV5-4
cdr3_length: 16
clone_size: -
d_call: -
cdr3_aa: CASSPIGRQMNTEAFF
cdr3_nt: TGTGCCAGCAGCCCTATTGGCAGACAAATGAACACTGAAGCTTTCTTT

j_call: TRBJ2-3
v_call: TRBV29-1
cdr3_length: 9
clone_size: -
d_call: -
cdr3_aa: CSVGDLQYF
cdr3_nt: TGCAGCGTCGGGGATCTGCAGTATTTT

j_call: TRBJ1-2
v_call: TRBV7-9
cdr3_length: 17
clone_size: -
d_call: -
cdr3_aa: CASSSSWGAISSYGYTF
cdr3_nt: TGTGCCAGCAGCTCGTCTTGGGGGGCCATCTCAAGTTATGGCTACACCTTC

j_call: TRBJ2-7
v_call: TRBV9
cdr3_length: 15
clone_size: -
d_call: TRBD1
cdr3_aa: CASSVAPGGAYEQYF
cdr3_nt: TGTGCCAGCAGCGTAGCTCCAGGGGGTGCCTACGAGCAGTACTTC

j_call: TRBJ2-1
v_call: TRBV5-6
cdr3_length: 15
clone_size: -
d_call: TRBD1
cdr3_aa: CASSGSSRGRNEQFF
cdr3_nt: TGTGCCAGCTCGGGTTCGTCCAGGGGGCGAAATGAGCAGTTCTTC

j_call: TRBJ1-2
v_call: TRBV27
cdr3_length: 14
clone_size: -
d_call: -
cdr3_aa: CASRVAFQAYGYTF
cdr3_nt: TGTGCCAGCAGAGTAGCCTTCCAGGCCTATGGCTACACCTTC

j_call: TRBJ1-1
v_call: TRBV2
cdr3_length: 14
clone_size: -
d_call: -
cdr3_aa: CASSLTGMSTEAFF
cdr3_nt: TGTGCCAGCAGCCTAACAGGGATGAGCACTGAAGCTTTCTTT

j_call: TRBJ2-3
v_call: TRBV9
cdr3_length: 13
clone_size: -
d_call: -
cdr3_aa: CASSPGAAATQYF
cdr3_nt: TGTGCCAGCAGCCCCGGGGCGGCAGCTACGCAGTATTTT

j_call: TRBJ1-2
v_call: TRBV18
cdr3_length: 13
clone_size: -
d_call: -
cdr3_aa: CASSREAEGGYTF
cdr3_nt: TGTGCCAGCTCACGAGAGGCCGAGGGTGGCTACACCTTC

j_call: TRBJ1-4
v_call: TRBV28
cdr3_length: 15
clone_size: -
d_call: TRBD1
cdr3_aa: CASRTPGTGNEKLFF
cdr3_nt: TGTGCCAGCAGAACCCCCGGGACAGGGAATGAAAAACTGTTTTTT

j_call: TRBJ2-5
v_call: TRBV5-1
cdr3_length: 14
clone_size: -
d_call: -
cdr3_aa: CASSLGTPEGAQYF
cdr3_nt: TGCGCCAGCAGCTTAGGGACTCCTGAAGGGGCCCAGTACTTC

j_call: TRBJ2-7
v_call: TRBV7-2
cdr3_length: 13
clone_size: -
d_call: -
cdr3_aa: CASSALGGYEQYF
cdr3_nt: TGTGCCAGCAGCGCCCTGGGCGGATACGAGCAGTACTTC

j_call: TRBJ2-7
v_call: TRBV30
cdr3_length: 14
clone_size: -
d_call: -
cdr3_aa: CAWSVEARTYEQYF
cdr3_nt: TGTGCCTGGAGTGTAGAGGCCAGGACCTACGAGCAGTACTTC

j_call: TRBJ2-7
v_call: TRBV5-6
cdr3_length: 13
clone_size: -
d_call: -
cdr3_aa: CASSLVASAEQYF
cdr3_nt: TGTGCCAGCAGCTTGGTGGCCTCCGCCGAGCAGTACTTC

j_call: TRBJ2-1
v_call: TRBV11-2
cdr3_length: 12
clone_size: few
d_call: TRBD2
cdr3_aa: CASSLDIAGRFF
cdr3_nt: TGTGCCAGCAGCTTAGATATAGCGGGACGGTTCTTC

j_call: TRBJ1-5
v_call: TRBV28
cdr3_length: 15
clone_size: -
d_call: -
cdr3_aa: CASSFPGADNQPQHF
cdr3_nt: TGTGCCAGCAGTTTCCCAGGGGCGGACAATCAGCCCCAGCATTTT

j_call: TRBJ2-7
v_call: TRBV9
cdr3_length: 15
clone_size: -
d_call: TRBD2
cdr3_aa: CASSVGSGIIYEQYF
cdr3_nt: TGTGCCAGCAGCGTAGGAAGCGGGATAATATACGAGCAGTACTTC

j_call: TRBJ1-5
v_call: TRBV10-1
cdr3_length: 19
clone_size: -
d_call: -
cdr3_aa: CARGSLSDRRTYSNQPQHF
cdr3_nt: TGCGCCAGGGGAAGTTTGAGTGACAGGCGCACATATAGCAATCAGCCCCAGCATTTT

j_call: TRBJ2-1
v_call: TRBV5-1
cdr3_length: 16
clone_size: -
d_call: TRBD1
cdr3_aa: CASSFSPGQTYNEQFF
cdr3_nt: TGCGCCAGCAGCTTCTCTCCGGGACAGACCTACAATGAGCAGTTCTTC

j_call: TRBJ2-5
v_call: TRBV5-1
cdr3_length: 12
clone_size: -
d_call: TRBD1
cdr3_aa: CASSEQGETQYF
cdr3_nt: TGCGCCAGCAGCGAACAGGGGGAGACCCAGTACTTC

j_call: TRBJ2-7
v_call: TRBV2
cdr3_length: 13
clone_size: -
d_call: TRBD2
cdr3_aa: CASGGLGAYEQYF
cdr3_nt: TGTGCCAGCGGGGGACTAGGGGCCTACGAGCAGTACTTC

j_call: TRBJ2-1
v_call: TRBV4-1
cdr3_length: 14
clone_size: -
d_call: TRBD1
cdr3_aa: CASSPDRDNPKQFF
cdr3_nt: TGCGCCAGCAGCCCCGACAGGGACAACCCGAAGCAGTTCTTC

j_call: TRBJ2-7
v_call: TRBV6-1
cdr3_length: 14
clone_size: -
d_call: TRBD1
cdr3_aa: CASSRQGESYEQYF
cdr3_nt: TGTGCCAGCTCGAGACAGGGAGAGTCCTACGAGCAGTACTTC

j_call: TRBJ1-2
v_call: TRBV6-5
cdr3_length: 14
clone_size: -
d_call: -
cdr3_aa: CASSYDTSYYGYTF
cdr3_nt: TGTGCCAGCAGTTACGACACCTCGTACTATGGCTACACCTTC

j_call: TRBJ2-5
v_call: TRBV5-1
cdr3_length: 14
clone_size: -
d_call: -
cdr3_aa: CASGHGTRQETQYF
cdr3_nt: TGCGCCAGCGGACACGGGACTCGACAAGAGACCCAGTACTTC

j_call: TRBJ2-3
v_call: TRBV5-1
cdr3_length: 14
clone_size: -
d_call: -
cdr3_aa: CASSLAGATDTQYF
cdr3_nt: TGCGCCAGCAGCTTGGCCGGGGCTACAGATACGCAGTATTTT